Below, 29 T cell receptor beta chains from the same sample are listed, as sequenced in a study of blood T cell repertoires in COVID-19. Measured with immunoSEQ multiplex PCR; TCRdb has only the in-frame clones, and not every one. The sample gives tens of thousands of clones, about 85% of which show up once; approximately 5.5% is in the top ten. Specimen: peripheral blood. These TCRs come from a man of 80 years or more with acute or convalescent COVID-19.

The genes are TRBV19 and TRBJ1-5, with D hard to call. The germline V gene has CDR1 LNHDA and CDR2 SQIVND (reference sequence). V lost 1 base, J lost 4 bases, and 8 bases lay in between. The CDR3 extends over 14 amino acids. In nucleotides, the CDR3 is TGTGCCAGTAGTATAGTGGGAGGGAATCAGCCCCAGCATTTT. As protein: CASSIVGGNQPQHF.

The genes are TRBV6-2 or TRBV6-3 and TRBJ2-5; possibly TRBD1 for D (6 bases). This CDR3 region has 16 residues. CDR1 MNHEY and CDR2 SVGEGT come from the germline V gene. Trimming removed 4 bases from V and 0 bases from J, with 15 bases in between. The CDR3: CASSFGQTSHQETQYF. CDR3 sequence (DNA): TGTGCCAGCAGTTTCGGACAGACGAGCCACCAAGAGACCCAGTACTTC.

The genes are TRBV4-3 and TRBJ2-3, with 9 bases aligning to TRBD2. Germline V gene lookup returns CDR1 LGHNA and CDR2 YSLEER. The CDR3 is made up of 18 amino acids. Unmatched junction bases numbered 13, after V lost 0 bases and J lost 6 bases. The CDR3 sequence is CASSQEDSAGGRGDTQYF. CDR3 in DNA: TGCGCCAGCAGCCAAGAGGACTCGGCGGGAGGGCGGGGGGATACGCAGTATTTT.

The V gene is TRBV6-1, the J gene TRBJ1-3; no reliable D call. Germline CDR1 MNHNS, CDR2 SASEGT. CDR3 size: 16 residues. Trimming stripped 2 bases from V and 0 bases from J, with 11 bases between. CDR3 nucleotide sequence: TGTGCCAGCAGTGAACGGGGTACAACCTCTGGAAACACCATATATTTT. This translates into CASSERGTTSGNTIYF.

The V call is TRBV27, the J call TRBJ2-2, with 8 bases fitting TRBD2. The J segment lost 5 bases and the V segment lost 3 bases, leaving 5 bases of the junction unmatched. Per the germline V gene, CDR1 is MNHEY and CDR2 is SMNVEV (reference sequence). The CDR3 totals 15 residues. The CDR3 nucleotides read TGTGCCAGCAGTTTGAGAGCGGGAGATACCGGGGAGCTGTTTTTT. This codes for CASSLRAGDTGELFF.

CDR3 region: CASRDRAPLGTDTQYF. CDR3 coding DNA: TGTGCCAGTCGGGACAGGGCGCCCTTGGGCACAGATACGCAGTATTTT. The J gene is TRBJ2-3, the V gene TRBV19; TRBD1 agrees at 9 bases. V lost 8 bases and J lost 1; bases outside the gene matches: 10. CDR1 and CDR2 (germline): LNHDA, SQIVND (reference sequence). The CDR3 has 16 amino acids.

CDR3 sequence (DNA): TGTGCCAGCAGCTTGGCCTTGACAGGGGGCAGCTATGGCTACACCTTC. This sequence encodes CASSLALTGGSYGYTF. The chain couples TRBV5-4 to TRBJ1-2; 10 bases map to TRBD1. This CDR3 is 16 amino acids long. Trimming removed 0 bases from V and 4 bases from J; junction bases left unmatched: 6. Germline V CDR1 and CDR2: SGHNT, YYREEE (reference sequence). Full variable domain (rest looked up from reference TRBV5-4 and TRBJ1-2): ETGVTQSPTHLIKTRGQQVTLRCSSQSGHNTVSWYQQALGQGPQFIFQYYREEENGRGNFPPRFSGLQFPNYSSELNVNALELDDSALYLCASSLALTGGSYGYTFGSGTRLTVV.

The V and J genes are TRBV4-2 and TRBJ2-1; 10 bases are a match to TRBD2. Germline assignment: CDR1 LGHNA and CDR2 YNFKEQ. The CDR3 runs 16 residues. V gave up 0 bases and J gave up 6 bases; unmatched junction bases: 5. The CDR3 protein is CASSQENLAGVNEQFF. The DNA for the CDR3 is TGTGCCAGCAGCCAAGAGAATCTAGCGGGAGTCAATGAGCAGTTCTTC.

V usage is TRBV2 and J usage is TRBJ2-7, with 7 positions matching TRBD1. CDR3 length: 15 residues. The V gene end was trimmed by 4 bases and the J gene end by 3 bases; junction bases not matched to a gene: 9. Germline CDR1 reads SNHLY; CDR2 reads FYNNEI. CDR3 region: CASSVAGGPYYEQYF. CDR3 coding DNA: TGTGCCAGCAGTGTAGCAGGGGGACCTTACTACGAGCAGTACTTC.

This CDR3 is CASSPDRDYEQYF. CDR3 DNA sequence: TGTGCCAGCAGCCCCGACAGGGACTACGAGCAGTACTTC. This chain joins TRBV7-8 and TRBJ2-7, with 7 bases that match TRBD1. The CDR3 is made up of 13 amino acids. After removal of 5 bases from V and 3 bases from J, the junction contained 4 bases not matched to a gene. The germline V gene has CDR1 SGHVS and CDR2 FQNEAQ.

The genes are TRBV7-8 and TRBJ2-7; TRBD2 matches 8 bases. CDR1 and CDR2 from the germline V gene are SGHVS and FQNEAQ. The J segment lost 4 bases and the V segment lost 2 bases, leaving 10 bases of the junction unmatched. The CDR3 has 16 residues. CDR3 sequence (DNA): TGTGCCAGCAGCTTAACCACGGCGGGGGGCCTATACGAGCAGTACTTC. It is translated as CASSLTTAGGLYEQYF.

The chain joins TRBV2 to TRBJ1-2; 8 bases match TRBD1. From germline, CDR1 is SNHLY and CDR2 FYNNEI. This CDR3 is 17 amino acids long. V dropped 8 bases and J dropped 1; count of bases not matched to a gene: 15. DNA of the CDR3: TGTGCCAGCGTATACCAGGGGGCCGGGCGGCTTAACTATGGCTACACCTTC. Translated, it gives CASVYQGAGRLNYGYTF. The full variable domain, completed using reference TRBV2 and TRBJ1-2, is EPEVTQTPSHQVTQMGQEVILRCVPISNHLYFYWYRQILGQKVEFLVSFYNNEISEKSEIFDDQFSVERPDGSNFTLKIRSTKLEDSAMYFCASVYQGAGRLNYGYTFGSGTRLTVV.

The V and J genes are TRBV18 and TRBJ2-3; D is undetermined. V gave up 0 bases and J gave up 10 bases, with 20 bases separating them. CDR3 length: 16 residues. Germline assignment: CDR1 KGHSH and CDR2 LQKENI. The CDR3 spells CASSPPNRNPQIPQYF. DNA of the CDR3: TGTGCCAGCTCACCACCGAACAGAAATCCACAGATACCGCAGTATTTT.

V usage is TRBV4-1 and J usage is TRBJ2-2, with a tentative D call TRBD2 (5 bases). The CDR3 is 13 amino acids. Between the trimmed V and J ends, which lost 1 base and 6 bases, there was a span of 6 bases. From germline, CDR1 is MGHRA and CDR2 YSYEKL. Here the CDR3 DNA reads TGCGCCAGCAGCCAAGCGAGGGCCGGGGAGCTGTTTTTT. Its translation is CASSQARAGELFF.

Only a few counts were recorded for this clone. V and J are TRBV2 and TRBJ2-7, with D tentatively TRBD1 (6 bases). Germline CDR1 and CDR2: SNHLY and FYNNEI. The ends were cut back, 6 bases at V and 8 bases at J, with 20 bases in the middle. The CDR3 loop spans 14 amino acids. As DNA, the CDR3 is TGTGCCAGCAGAAACAGGGATGGAACTTCGAAGCAGTACTTC. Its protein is CASRNRDGTSKQYF.

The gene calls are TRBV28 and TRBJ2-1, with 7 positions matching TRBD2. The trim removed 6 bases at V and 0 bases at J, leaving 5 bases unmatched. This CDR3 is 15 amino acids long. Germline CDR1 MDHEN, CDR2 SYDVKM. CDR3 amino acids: CASSPAGSSYNEQFF. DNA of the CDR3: TGTGCCAGCAGCCCAGCGGGATCCTCCTACAATGAGCAGTTCTTC.

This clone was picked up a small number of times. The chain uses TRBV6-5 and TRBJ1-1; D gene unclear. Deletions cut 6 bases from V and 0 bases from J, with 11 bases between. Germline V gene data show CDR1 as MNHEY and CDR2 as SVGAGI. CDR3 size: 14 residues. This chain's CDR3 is CASRKERLNTEAFF. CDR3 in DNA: TGTGCCAGCAGAAAAGAGAGATTGAACACTGAAGCTTTCTTT.

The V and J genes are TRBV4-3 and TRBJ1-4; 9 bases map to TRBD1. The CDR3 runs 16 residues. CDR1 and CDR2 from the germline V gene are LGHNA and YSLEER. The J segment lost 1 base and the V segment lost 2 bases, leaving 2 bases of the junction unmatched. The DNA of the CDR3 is TGCGCCAGCAGCCAAACAGGGGGCAGAACTAATGAAAAACTGTTTTTT. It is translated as CASSQTGGRTNEKLFF.

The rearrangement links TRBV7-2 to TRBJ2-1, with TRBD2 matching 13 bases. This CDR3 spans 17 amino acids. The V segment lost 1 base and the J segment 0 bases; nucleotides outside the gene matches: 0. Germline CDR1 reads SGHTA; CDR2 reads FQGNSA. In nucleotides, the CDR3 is TGTGCCAGCAGCTTAGGGACTAGCGGGGGCTCCTACAATGAGCAGTTCTTC. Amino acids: CASSLGTSGGSYNEQFF.

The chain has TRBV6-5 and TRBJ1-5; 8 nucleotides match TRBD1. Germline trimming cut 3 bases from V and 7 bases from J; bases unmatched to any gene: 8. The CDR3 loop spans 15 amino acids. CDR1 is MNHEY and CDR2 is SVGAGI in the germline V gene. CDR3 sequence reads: CASSYSGQGRQPQHF. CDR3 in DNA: TGTGCCAGCAGTTATTCCGGACAGGGAAGGCAGCCCCAGCATTTT.

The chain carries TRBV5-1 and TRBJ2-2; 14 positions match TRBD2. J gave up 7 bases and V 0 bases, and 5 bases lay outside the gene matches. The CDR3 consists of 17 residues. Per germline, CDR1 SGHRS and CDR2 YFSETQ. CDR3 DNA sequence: TGCGCCAGCAGCTTGGGACTAGCGGGAGGGCCGAACGGGGAGCTGTTTTTT. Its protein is CASSLGLAGGPNGELFF.

The CDR3 spells CATRLAGKETQYF. The CDR3 coding sequence is TGTGCCACCAGACTAGCGGGAAAAGAGACCCAGTACTTC. This chain uses TRBV6-5 with TRBJ2-5, with 11 bases identical to TRBD2. Unmatched junction bases numbered 4, after V lost 10 bases and J lost 3 bases. Germline CDR1 is MNHEY and CDR2 is SVGAGI. The CDR3 has 13 residues.

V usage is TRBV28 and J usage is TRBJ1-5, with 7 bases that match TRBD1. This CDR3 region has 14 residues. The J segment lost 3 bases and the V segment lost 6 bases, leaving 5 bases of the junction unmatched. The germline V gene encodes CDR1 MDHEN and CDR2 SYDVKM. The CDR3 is CASRYGTVNQPQHF. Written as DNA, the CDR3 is TGTGCCAGCAGGTACGGGACAGTCAATCAGCCCCAGCATTTT. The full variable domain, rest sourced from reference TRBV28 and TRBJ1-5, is DVKVTQSSRYLVKRTGEKVFLECVQDMDHENMFWYRQDPGLGLRLIYFSYDVKMKEKGDIPEGYSVSREKKERFSLILESASTNQTSMYLCASRYGTVNQPQHFGDGTRLSIL.

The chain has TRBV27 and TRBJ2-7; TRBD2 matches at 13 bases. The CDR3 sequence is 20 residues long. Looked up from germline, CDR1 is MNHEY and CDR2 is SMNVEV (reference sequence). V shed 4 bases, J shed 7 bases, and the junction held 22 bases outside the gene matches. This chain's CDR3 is CASSSRPLTSGRPLGREQYF. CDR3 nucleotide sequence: TGTGCCAGCAGTTCGCGACCCCTGACTAGCGGGAGGCCCCTCGGTCGGGAGCAGTACTTC.

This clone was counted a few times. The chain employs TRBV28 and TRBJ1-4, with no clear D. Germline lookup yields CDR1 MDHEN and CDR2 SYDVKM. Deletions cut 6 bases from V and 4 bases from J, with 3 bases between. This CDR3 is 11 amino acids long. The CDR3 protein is CASRSNEKLFF. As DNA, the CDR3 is TGTGCCAGCAGGAGTAATGAAAAACTGTTTTTT.

In DNA form, the CDR3 reads TGTGCCAGCTCACCACAGAATTTGGGACAGGGGGCGATCACCGGGGAGCTGTTTTTT. Translating it yields CASSPQNLGQGAITGELFF. The rearrangement links TRBV18 to TRBJ2-2; 12 positions match TRBD1. Germline CDR1 reads KGHSH; CDR2 reads LQKENI. CDR3 length: 19 amino acids. The J segment lost 4 bases and the V segment lost 1 base, leaving 10 bases of the junction unmatched. Looking up the rest from reference TRBV18 and TRBJ2-2 gives the full variable domain: NAGVMQNPRHLVRRRGQEARLRCSPMKGHSHVYWYRQLPEEGLKFMVYLQKENIIDESGMPKERFSAEFPKEGPSILRIQQVVRGDSAAYFCASSPQNLGQGAITGELFFGEGSRLTVL.

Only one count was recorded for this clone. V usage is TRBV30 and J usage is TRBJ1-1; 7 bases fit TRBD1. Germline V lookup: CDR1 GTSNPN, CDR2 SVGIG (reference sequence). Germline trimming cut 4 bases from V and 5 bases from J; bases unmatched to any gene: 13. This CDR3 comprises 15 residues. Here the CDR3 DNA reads TGTGCCTGGATAGACGAGGGGGCCGGGGGAACTGAAGCTTTCTTT. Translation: CAWIDEGAGGTEAFF.

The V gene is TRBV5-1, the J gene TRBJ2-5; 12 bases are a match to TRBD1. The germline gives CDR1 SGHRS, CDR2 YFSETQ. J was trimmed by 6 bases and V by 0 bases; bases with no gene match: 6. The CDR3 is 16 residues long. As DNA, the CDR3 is TGCGCCAGCAGCTTGGAAGGGACAGGGGGCCTAAAGACCCAGTACTTC. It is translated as CASSLEGTGGLKTQYF.

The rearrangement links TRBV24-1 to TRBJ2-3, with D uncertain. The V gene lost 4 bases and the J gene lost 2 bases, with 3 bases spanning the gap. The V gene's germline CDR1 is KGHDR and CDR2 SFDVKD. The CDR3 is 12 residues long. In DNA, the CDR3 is TGTGCCACCAGTGACTTCACAGATACGCAGTATTTT. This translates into CATSDFTDTQYF.